The present T cell receptor (beta chain) was sequenced within a study of cytomegalovirus exposure and HLA in healthy donors. Broader study findings: The authors later linked a missense DCLRE1C variant to TCR beta V- and J-gene trimming.

To note about this clone: Its antigen is still unknown.

The PCR made use of 60 Vbeta and 13 Jbeta primers. Authors' processing steps: Later, an analysis found around 77 million unique TCR beta chains, and about 10 million of these were shared. The table came from immunoSEQ multiplex PCR; TCRdb's copy has only in-frame clones and leaves some out. V, J and clone size were drawn from that table, and D and trimming were deduced from the DNA. The repertoire holds about 110,000 clones, 65% to 90% seen once, with 1.6% in the top ten. The V gene's germline CDR1 is LNHDA and CDR2 SQIVND (reference sequence). Trimming removed 8 bases from V and 5 bases from J; junction bases left unmatched: 7. CDR3 length: 14 residues.

Sequencing input: PBMCs. The rearrangement links TRBV19 to TRBJ1-4; 8 bases are shared with TRBD1. This receptor was identified in a man aged 45-65 years in good health and CMV-seronegative. Written as DNA, the CDR3 is TGTGCCAGTTCTCAGGGGGCCGTCAATGAAAAACTGTTTTTT. Translating gives CASSQGAVNEKLFF.